This T cell receptor (beta chain) was recovered during a study of cytomegalovirus exposure and HLA in healthy donors. Study as a whole: Earlier, 95 million to 120 million unique TCR beta sequences were recovered from about 200 million T cells by an analysis.

Broader study findings: It was reported in a later analysis that an Asian-associated ancestry cluster showed fewer N-insertions than the 666-donor mean. Researchers reportedly found TCR beta sequences accurately predicted most subjects' HLA-A and HLA-B alleles.

As concerns this clone: Antigen: not known.

60 Vbeta and 13 Jbeta primers were used in PCR. Repertoires were generated with immunoSEQ multiplex PCR, while TCRdb's copy carries only in-frame clones and drops some. Of some 150,000 clones in the sample, roughly 83% are singletons; the top ten hold 6% to 8.5%. Sequenced material: PBMCs. This sequence originates from a young man in good health and CMV-seropositive.

DNA for the CDR3: TGCGCCAGCAGTGGGGGCAGGGGTTACGAGCAGTACTTC. It codes for CASSGGRGYEQYF. The chain recombines TRBV10-1 with TRBJ2-7, with D maybe TRBD1 (6 bases). CDR3 length: 13 residues. V gave up 4 bases and J gave up 4 bases, with 11 bases separating them. The V gene's germline CDR1 is WNHNN and CDR2 SYGVQD (reference sequence).